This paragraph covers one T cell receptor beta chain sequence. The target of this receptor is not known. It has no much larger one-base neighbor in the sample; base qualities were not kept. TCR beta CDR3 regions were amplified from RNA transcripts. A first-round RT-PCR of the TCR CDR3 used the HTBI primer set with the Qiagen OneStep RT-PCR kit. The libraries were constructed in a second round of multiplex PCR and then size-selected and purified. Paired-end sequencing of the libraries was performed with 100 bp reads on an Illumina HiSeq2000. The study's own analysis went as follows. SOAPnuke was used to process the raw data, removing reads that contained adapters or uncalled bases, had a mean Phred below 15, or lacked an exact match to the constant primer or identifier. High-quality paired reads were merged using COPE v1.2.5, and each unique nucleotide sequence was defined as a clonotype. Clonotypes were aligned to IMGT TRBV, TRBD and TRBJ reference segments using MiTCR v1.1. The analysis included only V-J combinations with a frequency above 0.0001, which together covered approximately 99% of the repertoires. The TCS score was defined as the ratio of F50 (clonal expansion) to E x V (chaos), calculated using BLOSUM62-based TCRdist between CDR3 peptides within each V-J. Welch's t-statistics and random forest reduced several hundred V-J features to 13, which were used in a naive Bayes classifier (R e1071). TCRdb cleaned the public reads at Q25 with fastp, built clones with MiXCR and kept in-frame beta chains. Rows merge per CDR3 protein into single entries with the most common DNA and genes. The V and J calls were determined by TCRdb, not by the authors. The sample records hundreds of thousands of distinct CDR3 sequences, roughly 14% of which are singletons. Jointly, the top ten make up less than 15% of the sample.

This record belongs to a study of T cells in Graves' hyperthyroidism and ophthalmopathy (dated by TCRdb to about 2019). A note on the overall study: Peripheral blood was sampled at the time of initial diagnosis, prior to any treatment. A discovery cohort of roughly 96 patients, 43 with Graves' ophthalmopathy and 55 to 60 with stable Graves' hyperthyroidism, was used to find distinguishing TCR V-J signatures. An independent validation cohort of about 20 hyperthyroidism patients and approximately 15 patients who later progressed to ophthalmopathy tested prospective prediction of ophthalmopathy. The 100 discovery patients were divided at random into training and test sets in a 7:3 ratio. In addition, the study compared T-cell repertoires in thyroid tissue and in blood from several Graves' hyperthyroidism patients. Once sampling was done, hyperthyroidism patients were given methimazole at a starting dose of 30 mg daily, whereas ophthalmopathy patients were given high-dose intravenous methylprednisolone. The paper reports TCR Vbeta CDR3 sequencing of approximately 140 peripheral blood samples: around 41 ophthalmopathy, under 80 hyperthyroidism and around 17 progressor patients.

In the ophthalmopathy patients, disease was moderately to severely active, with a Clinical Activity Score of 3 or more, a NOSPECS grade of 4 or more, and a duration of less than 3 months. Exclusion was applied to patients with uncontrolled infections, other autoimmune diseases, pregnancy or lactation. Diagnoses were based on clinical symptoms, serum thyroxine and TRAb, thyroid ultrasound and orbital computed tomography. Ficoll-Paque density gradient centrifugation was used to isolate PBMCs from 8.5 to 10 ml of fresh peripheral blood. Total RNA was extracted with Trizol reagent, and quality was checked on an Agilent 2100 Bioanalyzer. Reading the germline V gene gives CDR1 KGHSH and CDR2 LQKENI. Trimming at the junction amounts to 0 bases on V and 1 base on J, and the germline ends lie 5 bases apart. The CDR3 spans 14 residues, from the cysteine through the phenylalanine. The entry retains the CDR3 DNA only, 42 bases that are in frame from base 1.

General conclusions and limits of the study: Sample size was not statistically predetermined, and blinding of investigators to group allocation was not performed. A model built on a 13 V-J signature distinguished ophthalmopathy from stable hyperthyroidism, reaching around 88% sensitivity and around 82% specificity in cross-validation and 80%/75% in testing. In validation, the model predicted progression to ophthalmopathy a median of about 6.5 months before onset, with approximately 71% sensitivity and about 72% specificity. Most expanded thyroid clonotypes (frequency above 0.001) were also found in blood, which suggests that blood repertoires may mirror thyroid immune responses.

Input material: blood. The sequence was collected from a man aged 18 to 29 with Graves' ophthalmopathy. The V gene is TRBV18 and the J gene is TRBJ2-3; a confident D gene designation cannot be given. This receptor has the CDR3 CASSPPEGTDTQYF. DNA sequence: TGTGCCAGCTCACCACCAGAGGGCACAGATACGCAGTATTTT.